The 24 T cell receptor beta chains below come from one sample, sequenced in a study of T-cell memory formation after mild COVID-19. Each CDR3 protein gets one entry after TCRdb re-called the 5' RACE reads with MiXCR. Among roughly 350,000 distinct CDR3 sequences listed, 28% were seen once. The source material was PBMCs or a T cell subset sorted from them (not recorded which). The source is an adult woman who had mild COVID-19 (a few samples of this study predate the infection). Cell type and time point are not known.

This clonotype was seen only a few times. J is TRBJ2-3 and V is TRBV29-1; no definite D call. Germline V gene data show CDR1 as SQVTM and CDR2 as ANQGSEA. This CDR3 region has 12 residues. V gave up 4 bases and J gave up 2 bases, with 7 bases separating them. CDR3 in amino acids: CSVVDNTDTQYF. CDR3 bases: TGCAGCGTTGTTGACAACACAGATACGCAGTATTTT.

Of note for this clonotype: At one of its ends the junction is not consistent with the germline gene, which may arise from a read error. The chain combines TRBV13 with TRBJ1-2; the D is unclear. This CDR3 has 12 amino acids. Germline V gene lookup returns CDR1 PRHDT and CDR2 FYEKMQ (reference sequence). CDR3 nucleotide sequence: TGTGCCAGCAGCTTAGCTGCTGCCGCCGCCCTCTTC. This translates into CASSLAAAAALF. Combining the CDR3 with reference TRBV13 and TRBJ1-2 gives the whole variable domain AAGVIQSPRHLIKEKRETATLKCYPIPRHDTVYWYQQGPGQDPQFLISFYEKMQSDKGSIPDRFSAQQFSDYHSELNMSSLELGDSALYFCASSLAAAAALFGSGTRLTVV.

As DNA, the CDR3 is TGTGCCAGCAGCGGCGAGCAGGGTCTGGTCACCGGGGAGCTGTTTTTT. This sequence encodes CASSGEQGLVTGELFF. The V and J genes are TRBV7-6 and TRBJ2-2; maybe TRBD1 (5 bases). The CDR3 has 16 residues. The germline V gene encodes CDR1 SGHVS and CDR2 FNYEAQ. The ends were cut back, 5 bases at V and 4 bases at J, with 17 bases in the middle. The variable domain in full, completed from reference TRBV7-6 and TRBJ2-2, reads GAGVSQSPRYKVTKRGQDVALRCDPISGHVSLYWYRQALGQGPEFLTYFNYEAQQDKSGLPNDRFSAERPEGSISTLTIQRTEQRDSAMYRCASSGEQGLVTGELFFGEGSRLTVL.

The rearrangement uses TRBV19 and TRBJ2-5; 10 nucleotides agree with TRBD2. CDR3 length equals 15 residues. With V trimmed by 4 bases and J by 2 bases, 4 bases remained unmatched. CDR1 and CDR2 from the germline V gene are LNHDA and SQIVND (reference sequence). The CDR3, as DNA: TGTGCCAGTAGTACCCAGACTAGCGGGCAAGAGACCCAGTACTTC. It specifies CASSTQTSGQETQYF.

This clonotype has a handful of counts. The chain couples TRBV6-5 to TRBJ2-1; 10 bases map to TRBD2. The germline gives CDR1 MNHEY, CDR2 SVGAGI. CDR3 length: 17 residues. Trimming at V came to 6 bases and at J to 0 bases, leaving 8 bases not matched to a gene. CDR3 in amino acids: CASSHGLAESSYNEQFF. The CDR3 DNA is TGTGCCAGCAGCCATGGACTAGCGGAAAGCTCCTACAATGAGCAGTTCTTC.

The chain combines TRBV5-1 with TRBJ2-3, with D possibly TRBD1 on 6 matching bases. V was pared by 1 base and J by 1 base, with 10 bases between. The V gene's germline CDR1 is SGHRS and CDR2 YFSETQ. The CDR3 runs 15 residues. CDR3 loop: CASSLRAGGTDTQYF. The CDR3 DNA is TGCGCCAGCAGCTTGCGGGCAGGGGGCACAGATACGCAGTATTTT.

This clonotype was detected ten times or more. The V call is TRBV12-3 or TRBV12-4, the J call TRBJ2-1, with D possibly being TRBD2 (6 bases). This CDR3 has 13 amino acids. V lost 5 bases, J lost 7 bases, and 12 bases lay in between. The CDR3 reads CASSPVLANEQFF. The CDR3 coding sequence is TGTGCCAGCAGTCCCGTTCTAGCGAATGAGCAGTTCTTC.

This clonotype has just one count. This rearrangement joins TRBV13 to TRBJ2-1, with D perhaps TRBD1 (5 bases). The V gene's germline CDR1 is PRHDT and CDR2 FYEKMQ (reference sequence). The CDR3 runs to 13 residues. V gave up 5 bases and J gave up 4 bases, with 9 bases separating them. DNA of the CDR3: TGTGCCAGCAGCCAGACAGTTTACAATGAGCAGTTCTTC. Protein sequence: CASSQTVYNEQFF.

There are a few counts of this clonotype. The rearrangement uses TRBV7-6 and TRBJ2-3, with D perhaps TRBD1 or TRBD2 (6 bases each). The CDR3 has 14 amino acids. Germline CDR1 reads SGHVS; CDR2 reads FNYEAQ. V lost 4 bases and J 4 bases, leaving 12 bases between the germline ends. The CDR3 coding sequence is TGTGCCAGCAGCTGGGCGGGACAACCAGATACGCAGTATTTT. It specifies CASSWAGQPDTQYF.

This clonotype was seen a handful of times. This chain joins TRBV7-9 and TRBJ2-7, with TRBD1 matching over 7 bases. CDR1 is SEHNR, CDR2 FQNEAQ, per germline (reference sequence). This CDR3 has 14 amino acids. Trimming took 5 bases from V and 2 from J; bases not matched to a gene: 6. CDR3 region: CASSRDSPAYEQYF. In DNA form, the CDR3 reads TGTGCCAGCAGCCGGGACAGCCCGGCCTACGAGCAGTACTTC.

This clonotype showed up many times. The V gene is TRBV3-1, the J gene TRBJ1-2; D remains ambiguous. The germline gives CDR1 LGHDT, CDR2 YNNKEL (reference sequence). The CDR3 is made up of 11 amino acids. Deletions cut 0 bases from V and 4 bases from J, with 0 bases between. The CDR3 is CASSQDYGYTF. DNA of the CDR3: TGTGCCAGCAGCCAAGACTATGGCTACACCTTC.

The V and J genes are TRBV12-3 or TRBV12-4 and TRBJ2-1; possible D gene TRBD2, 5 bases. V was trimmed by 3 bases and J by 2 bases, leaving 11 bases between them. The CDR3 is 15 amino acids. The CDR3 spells CASSLRAGPYNEQFF. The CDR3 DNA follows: TGTGCCAGCAGTTTGAGGGCGGGCCCCTACAATGAGCAGTTCTTC.

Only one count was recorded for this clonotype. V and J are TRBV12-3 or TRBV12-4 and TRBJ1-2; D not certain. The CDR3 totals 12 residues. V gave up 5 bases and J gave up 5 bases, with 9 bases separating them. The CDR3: CASSLGVYGYTF. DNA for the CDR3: TGTGCCAGCAGTCTTGGGGTTTATGGCTACACCTTC.

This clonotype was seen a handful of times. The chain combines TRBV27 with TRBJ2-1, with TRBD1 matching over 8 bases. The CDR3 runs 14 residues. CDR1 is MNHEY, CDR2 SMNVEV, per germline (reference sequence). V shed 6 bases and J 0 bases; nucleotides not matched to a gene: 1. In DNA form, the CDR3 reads TGTGCCAGCAGAGGACAGGGCTCCTACAATGAGCAGTTCTTC. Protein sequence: CASRGQGSYNEQFF.

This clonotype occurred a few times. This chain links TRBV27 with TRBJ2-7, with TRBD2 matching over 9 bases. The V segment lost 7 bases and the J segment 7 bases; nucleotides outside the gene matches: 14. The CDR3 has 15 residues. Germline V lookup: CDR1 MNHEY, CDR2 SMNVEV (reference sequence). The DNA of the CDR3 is TGTGCCAGCAAGATTAGCGGGAGTTGGAATGGGGAGCAGTACTTC. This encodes CASKISGSWNGEQYF.

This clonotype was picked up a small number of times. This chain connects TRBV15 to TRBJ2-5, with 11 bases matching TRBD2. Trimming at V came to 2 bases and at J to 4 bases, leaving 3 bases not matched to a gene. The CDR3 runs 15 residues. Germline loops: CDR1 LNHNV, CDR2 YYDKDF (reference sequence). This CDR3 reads CATSRLAGGRETQYF. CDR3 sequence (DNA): TGTGCCACCAGCAGACTAGCGGGAGGACGAGAGACCCAGTACTTC.

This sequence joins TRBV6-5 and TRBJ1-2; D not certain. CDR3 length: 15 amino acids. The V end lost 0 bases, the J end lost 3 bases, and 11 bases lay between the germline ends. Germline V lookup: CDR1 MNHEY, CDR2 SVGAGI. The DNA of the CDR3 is TGTGCCAGCAGTTACTCGGTATGGGTGGACTATGGCTACACCTTC. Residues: CASSYSVWVDYGYTF.

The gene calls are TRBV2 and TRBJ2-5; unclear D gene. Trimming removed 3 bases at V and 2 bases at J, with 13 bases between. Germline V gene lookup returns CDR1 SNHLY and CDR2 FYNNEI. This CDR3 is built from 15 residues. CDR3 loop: CASSEYPGTQETQYF. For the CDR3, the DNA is TGTGCCAGCAGTGAGTACCCAGGAACGCAAGAGACCCAGTACTTC.

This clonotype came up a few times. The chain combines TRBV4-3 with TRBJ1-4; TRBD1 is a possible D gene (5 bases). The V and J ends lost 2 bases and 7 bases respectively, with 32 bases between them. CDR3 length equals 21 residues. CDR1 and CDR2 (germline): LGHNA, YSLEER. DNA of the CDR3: TGCGCCAGCAGCCAAAGAATGGGGCCATCAGGGTACTCAGTTGATGGTGAAAAACTGTTTTTT. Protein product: CASSQRMGPSGYSVDGEKLFF.

The CDR3 sequence: CASSFIAGFSYEQYF. CDR3 nucleotide sequence: TGTGCCAGCAGTTTTATAGCGGGGTTCTCCTACGAGCAGTACTTC. This chain links TRBV7-2 with TRBJ2-7; TRBD2 matches at 8 bases. The trim removed 6 bases at V and 0 bases at J, leaving 7 bases unmatched. The CDR3 is made up of 15 amino acids. Germline V gives CDR1 SGHTA, CDR2 FQGNSA.

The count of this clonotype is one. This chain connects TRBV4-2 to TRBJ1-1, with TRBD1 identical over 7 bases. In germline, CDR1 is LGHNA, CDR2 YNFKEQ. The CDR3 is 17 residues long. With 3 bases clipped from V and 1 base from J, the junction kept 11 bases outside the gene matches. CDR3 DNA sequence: TGTGCCAGCAGCCATAGGAGAGGGGGCGAAGAGAACACTGAAGCTTTCTTT. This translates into CASSHRRGGEENTEAFF.

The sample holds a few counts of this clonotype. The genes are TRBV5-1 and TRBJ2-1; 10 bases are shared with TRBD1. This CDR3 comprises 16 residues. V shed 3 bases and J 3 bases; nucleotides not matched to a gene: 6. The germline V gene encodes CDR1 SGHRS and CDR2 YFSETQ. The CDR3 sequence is CASSWRQGARYNEQFF. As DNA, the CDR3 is TGCGCCAGCAGCTGGCGACAGGGGGCCCGCTACAATGAGCAGTTCTTC.

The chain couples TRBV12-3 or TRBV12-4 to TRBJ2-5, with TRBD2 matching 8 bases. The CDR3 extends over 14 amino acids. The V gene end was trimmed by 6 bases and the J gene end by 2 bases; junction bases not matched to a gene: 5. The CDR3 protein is CASRVTSGQETQYF. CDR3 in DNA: TGTGCCAGCAGGGTAACTAGCGGACAAGAGACCCAGTACTTC.

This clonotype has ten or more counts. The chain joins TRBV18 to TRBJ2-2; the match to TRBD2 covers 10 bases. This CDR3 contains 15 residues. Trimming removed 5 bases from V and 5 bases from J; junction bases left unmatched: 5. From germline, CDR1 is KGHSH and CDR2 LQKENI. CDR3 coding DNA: TGTGCCAGCTCAGCCCGGACTAGCGGTACCGGGGAGCTGTTTTTT. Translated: CASSARTSGTGELFF. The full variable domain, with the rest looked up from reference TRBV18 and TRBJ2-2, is NAGVMQNPRHLVRRRGQEARLRCSPMKGHSHVYWYRQLPEEGLKFMVYLQKENIIDESGMPKERFSAEFPKEGPSILRIQQVVRGDSAAYFCASSARTSGTGELFFGEGSRLTVL.